This T cell receptor beta chain was recovered during a study of OX40 agonist ivuxolimab in advanced cancers. Whole-study context: Each patient was given ivuxolimab into a vein every 2 weeks, at 0.01 to 10 mg/kg.

The table lists this clone with a count of one. Sequenced by immunoSEQ multiplex PCR; TCRdb stores in-frame clones only, minus some. The data hold more than 70,000 clones, with 85% to 95% observed a single time. The CDR3 contains 15 residues. V dropped 7 bases and J dropped 3 bases, with 20 bases sitting between them. The germline V gene encodes CDR1 SGHTS and CDR2 YDEGEE. The TCR was taken from an adult with an advanced solid tumor such as melanoma, head and neck, liver or kidney cancer. The sequenced sample was CD4+ or CD8+ T cells sorted from blood, obtained in a trial of the OX40 agonist ivuxolimab. The chain uses TRBV5-8 and TRBJ2-7, with D tentatively TRBD1 (6 bases). In DNA, the CDR3 is TGTGCCAGCGCCAATAAAAGACAGGTCGTCTACGAGCAGTACTTC. It encodes CASANKRQVVYEQYF.